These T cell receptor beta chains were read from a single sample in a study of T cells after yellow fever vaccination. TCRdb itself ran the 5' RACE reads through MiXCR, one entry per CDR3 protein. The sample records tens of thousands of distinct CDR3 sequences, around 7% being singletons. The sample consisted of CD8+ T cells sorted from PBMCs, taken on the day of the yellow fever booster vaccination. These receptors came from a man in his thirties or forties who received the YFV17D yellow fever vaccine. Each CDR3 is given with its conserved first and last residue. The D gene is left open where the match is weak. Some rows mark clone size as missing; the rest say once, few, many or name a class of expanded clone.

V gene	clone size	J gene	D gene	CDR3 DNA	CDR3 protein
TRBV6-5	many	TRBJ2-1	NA	TGTGCCAGCAGTTTCAGGGGGGACAATGAGCAGTTCTTC	CASSFRGDNEQFF
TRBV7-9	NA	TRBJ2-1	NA	TGTGCCAGCAGCTTAGAAGGCTACTACAATGAGCAGTTCTTC	CASSLEGYYNEQFF
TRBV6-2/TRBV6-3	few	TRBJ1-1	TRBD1	TGTGCCAGCAGTTATCCCGGGTCCGGGACAGGGACTTACGGGACTGAAGCTTTCTTT	CASSYPGSGTGTYGTEAFF
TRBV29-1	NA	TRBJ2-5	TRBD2	TGCAGCGTGGAAGGGACTATGGAGTGGGACTGGGGAGAGACCCAGTACTTC	CSVEGTMEWDWGETQYF
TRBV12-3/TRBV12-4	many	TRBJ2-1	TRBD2	TGTGCCAGCAGTTTGGCGGGAGAGGCCTACAATGAGCAGTTCTTC	CASSLAGEAYNEQFF
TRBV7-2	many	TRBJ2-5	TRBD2	TGTGCCAGCAGTTCGACTAGCGGGATGATGGAAGAGACCCAGTACTTC	CASSSTSGMMEETQYF
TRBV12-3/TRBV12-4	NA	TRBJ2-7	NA	TGTGCCAGCAGTTTGTACGAGCAGTACTTC	CASSLYEQYF
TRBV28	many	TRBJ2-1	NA	TGTGCCAGCAGTTTGACGGCTAGCTATAAATACTACAATGAGCAGTTCTTC	CASSLTASYKYYNEQFF
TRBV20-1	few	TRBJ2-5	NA	TGCAGTGCCTTGGACGGGTTGGCGGGCGGCCAGTACTTC	CSALDGLAGGQYF
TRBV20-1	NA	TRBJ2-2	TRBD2	TGCAGTGCTAGAGGGCTAGCGGGGATAAACACCGGGGAGCTGTTTTTT	CSARGLAGINTGELFF
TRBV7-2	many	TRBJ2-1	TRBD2	TGTGCCAGCAGCTTAGTACCTCTCACGGGGGGATACAATGAGCAGTTCTTC	CASSLVPLTGGYNEQFF
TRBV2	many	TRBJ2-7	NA	TGTGCCACCCGGGCCGGGGAGTCCTACGAGCAGTACTTC	CATRAGESYEQYF
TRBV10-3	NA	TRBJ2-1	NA	TGTGCCATCAGTGAGCCGCACGCCCCTTGGAATGAGCAGTTCTTC	CAISEPHAPWNEQFF
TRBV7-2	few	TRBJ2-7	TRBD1	TGTGCCAGCAGCCCCCCTGTGGGACAGTCGCTCTCCTACGAGCAGTACTTC	CASSPPVGQSLSYEQYF
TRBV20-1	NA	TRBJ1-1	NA	TGCAGTGCTAGAGGTACCATGAACACTGAAGCTTTCTTT	CSARGTMNTEAFF
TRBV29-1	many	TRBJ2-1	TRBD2	TGCAGCGTTGAAGACGGGACTAGCGGAAGAAATGAGCAGTTCTTC	CSVEDGTSGRNEQFF
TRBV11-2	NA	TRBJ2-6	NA	TGTGCCAGCAGCGCCCCTCGACTAGGCTGGGCCAACGTCCTGACTTTC	CASSAPRLGWANVLTF
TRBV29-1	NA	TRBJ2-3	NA	TGCAGCGGCAAAGGGCCCCAGGACGAGCAGGTTTGGGTAGATACGCAGTATTTT	CSGKGPQDEQVWVDTQYF
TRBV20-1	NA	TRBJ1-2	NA	TGCAGTGCCCGTGGTGGCTCTAACTATGGCTACACCTTC	CSARGGSNYGYTF
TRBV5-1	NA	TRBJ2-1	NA	TGCGCCAGCAGCTTGACAGGGGAGGGCGATGAGCAGTTCTTC	CASSLTGEGDEQFF
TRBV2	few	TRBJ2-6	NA	TGTGCCAGCAGTGAAGCGCCGACTGGGGCCAACGTCCTGACTTTC	CASSEAPTGANVLTF
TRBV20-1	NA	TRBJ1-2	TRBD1	TGCAGTGCTAGTCAGGGGGCTTCCTATGGCTACACCTTC	CSASQGASYGYTF
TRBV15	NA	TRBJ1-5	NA	TGTGCCACCAGCAGAGATAGAACCTCTCAGCCCCAGCATTTT	CATSRDRTSQPQHF
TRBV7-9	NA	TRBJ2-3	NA	TGTGCCAGCAGCTTCGCAGCAGATACGCAGTATTTT	CASSFAADTQYF